The 21 T cell receptor beta chains in this list originate from one sample, sequenced in a study of blood T cell repertoires in COVID-19. Sequencing was performed with immunoSEQ multiplex PCR; in TCRdb, only in-frame clones are kept and a portion is missing. The sample lists about 140,000 clones, 84% occurring once. Material for sequencing was peripheral blood. The receptor set was obtained from a man aged 25-45 years with COVID-19, enrolled during active disease.

J is TRBJ1-6 and V is TRBV7-2; TRBD1 is a possible D gene (5 bases). CDR3 size: 14 residues. Trimming cost V 3 bases and J 8 bases, with 11 bases left between them. Germline-derived CDR1 and CDR2 are SGHTA and FQGNSA. CDR3 sequence reads: CASSFQGADSPLHF. DNA for the CDR3: TGTGCCAGCAGCTTTCAGGGCGCGGATTCACCCCTCCACTTT.

This chain connects TRBV28 to TRBJ2-2, with D possibly TRBD2 on 6 matching bases. Deletions cut 6 bases from V and 0 bases from J, with 11 bases between. Germline V CDR1 and CDR2: MDHEN, SYDVKM. This CDR3 is 15 amino acids long. Written as DNA, the CDR3 is TGTGCCAGCAGAAAAGCGGGTCCGAACACCGGGGAGCTGTTTTTT. Encoded protein: CASRKAGPNTGELFF. Looking up the rest from reference TRBV28 and TRBJ2-2 gives the full variable domain: DVKVTQSSRYLVKRTGEKVFLECVQDMDHENMFWYRQDPGLGLRLIYFSYDVKMKEKGDIPEGYSVSREKKERFSLILESASTNQTSMYLCASRKAGPNTGELFFGEGSRLTVL.

The V call is TRBV7-9, the J call TRBJ1-2; D is perhaps TRBD1 (6 bases). The germline V gene has CDR1 SEHNR and CDR2 FQNEAQ (reference sequence). Trimming took off 2 bases at V and 5 bases at J, with 15 bases between the two ends. The length of the CDR3 is 15 residues. In nucleotides, the CDR3 is TGTGCCAGCAGCTTAAATAAGGGGGACCCATATGGCTACACCTTC. Amino acid sequence: CASSLNKGDPYGYTF.

The chain uses TRBV5-1 and TRBJ2-7, with 7 bases that match TRBD2. J lost 2 bases, V lost 3 bases, and 5 bases had no gene match. The CDR3 length is 14 residues. The germline CDR1 and CDR2 sequences are SGHRS and YFSETQ. CDR3 nucleotides: TGCGCCAGCAGCTGGGCTAGCGGAGCCTACGAGCAGTACTTC. It translates to CASSWASGAYEQYF.

The chain has TRBV30 and TRBJ2-7; D ambiguous. CDR1 and CDR2 from the germline V gene are GTSNPN and SVGIG (reference sequence). The CDR3 sequence is 12 residues long. V was clipped by 0 bases and J by 2 bases, with 5 bases between them. CDR3 residues: CAWSVQAYEQYF. The CDR3 DNA follows: TGTGCCTGGAGTGTACAAGCCTACGAGCAGTACTTC.

V and J are TRBV5-6 and TRBJ2-3; 10 bases are a match to TRBD2. The CDR3 contains 17 residues. V lost 0 bases and J lost 4; bases outside the gene matches: 8. Germline-derived CDR1 and CDR2 are SGHDT and YYEEEE. CDR3 loop: CASSLASGSALPDTQYF. The CDR3, as DNA: TGTGCCAGCAGCTTGGCTAGCGGGAGCGCTCTCCCAGATACGCAGTATTTT.

The CDR3, as DNA: TGCGCCAGCAGCCCTCGACAGGCGGCGGGCACCGGGGAGCTGTTTTTT. It specifies CASSPRQAAGTGELFF. The rearrangement joins TRBV4-1 to TRBJ2-2; a possible D gene is TRBD1 (6 bases). The V and J ends lost 4 bases and 4 bases respectively, with 16 bases between them. This CDR3 is 16 amino acids long. Germline V gene lookup returns CDR1 MGHRA and CDR2 YSYEKL.

The chain is built from TRBV2 and TRBJ2-7; 9 bases align to TRBD2. The germline V gene has CDR1 SNHLY and CDR2 FYNNEI. With V trimmed by 3 bases and J by 7 bases, 10 bases remained unmatched. This CDR3 region has 15 residues. The DNA for the CDR3 is TGTGCCAGCAGTGATGCGGGAGGGCCCTGGGGAGAGCAGTACTTC. Translation gives CASSDAGGPWGEQYF.

Ten or more counts support this clone. In DNA form, the CDR3 reads TGTGCCAGCAGCTCGGATCAGGGGGCTTCACCCCTCCACTTT. Amino acid sequence: CASSSDQGASPLHF. This chain uses TRBV3-1 (or the pseudogene TRBV3-2) with TRBJ1-6; 8 nucleotides match TRBD1. Unmatched junction bases numbered 6, after V lost 5 bases and J lost 9 bases. The CDR3 is 14 amino acids. Per the germline V gene, CDR1 is LGHDT and CDR2 is YNNKEL (reference sequence).

The J gene is TRBJ1-2, the V gene TRBV6-6, with unresolved D. The length of the CDR3 is 10 residues. V was pared by 2 bases and J by 8 bases, with 3 bases between. CDR1 and CDR2 from the germline V gene are MNHNY and SVGAGI (reference sequence). The CDR3, as DNA: TGTGCCAGCAGTTACGTAGGCTACACCTTC. Translating it yields CASSYVGYTF.

This sequence joins TRBV7-9 and TRBJ2-7; D perhaps matches TRBD2 (5 bases). The CDR3 covers 13 residues. Germline CDR1 reads SEHNR; CDR2 reads FQNEAQ (reference sequence). V was clipped by 0 bases and J by 7 bases, with 10 bases between them. CDR3 coding DNA: TGTGCCAGCAGCTTAGCCCGGACGGGGGAGCAGTACTTC. It specifies CASSLARTGEQYF.

The chain couples TRBV19 to TRBJ2-2, with TRBD2 matching over 10 bases. The CDR3 extends over 14 amino acids. The germline V gene has CDR1 LNHDA and CDR2 SQIVND (reference sequence). Trimming cost V 8 bases and J 6 bases; bases outside gene matches: 6. CDR3 nucleotide sequence: TGTGCCAGTCGGAGCGGGAGGGCCCCCGGGGAGCTGTTTTTT. Its translation: CASRSGRAPGELFF.

This clone was counted between two and nine times. The chain links TRBV28 to TRBJ2-2; D gene ambiguous. This CDR3 region has 14 residues. Trimming cost V 8 bases and J 1 base, with 11 bases left between them. CDR1 is MDHEN and CDR2 is SYDVKM in the germline V gene. The CDR3 here is CASLNGQNTGELFF. The CDR3 region has the DNA TGTGCCAGCTTAAATGGGCAGAACACCGGGGAGCTGTTTTTT.

The V gene is TRBV27, the J gene TRBJ1-5, with D perhaps TRBD1 (5 bases). CDR1 is MNHEY and CDR2 is SMNVEV in the germline V gene (reference sequence). V was shortened by 2 bases and J by 6 bases, with 11 bases between the two germline ends. This CDR3 is 14 amino acids long. The CDR3 protein is CASSLRDYGQPQHF. The CDR3 region has the DNA TGTGCCAGCAGTTTACGGGACTACGGTCAGCCCCAGCATTTT.

The chain combines TRBV15 with TRBJ1-5; D possibly corresponds to TRBD1 (5 bases). This CDR3 spans 17 amino acids. Trimming removed 3 bases at V and 1 base at J, with 16 bases between. Germline V CDR1 and CDR2: LNHNV, YYDKDF (reference sequence). CDR3 region: CATSSLGGAVSNQPQHF. CDR3 coding DNA: TGTGCCACCAGCAGCCTAGGAGGGGCGGTAAGCAATCAGCCCCAGCATTTT.

The chain recombines TRBV15 with TRBJ2-5; 8 bases match TRBD1. The length of the CDR3 is 12 residues. Unmatched junction bases numbered 4, after V lost 8 bases and J lost 5 bases. CDR1 is LNHNV, CDR2 YYDKDF, per germline (reference sequence). CDR3 amino acids: CATQGALETQYF. The DNA of the CDR3 is TGTGCCACCCAGGGGGCCCTGGAGACCCAGTACTTC. Using reference TRBV15 and TRBJ2-5 for the parts outside the CDR3, the full variable domain is DAMVIQNPRYQVTQFGKPVTLSCSQTLNHNVMYWYQQKSSQAPKLLFHYYDKDFNNEADTPDNFQSRRPNTSFCFLDIRSPGLGDTAMYLCATQGALETQYFGPGTRLLVL.

The chain combines TRBV6-6 with TRBJ2-5, with 8 bases identical to TRBD1. J was trimmed by 2 bases and V by 7 bases; bases with no gene match: 3. In germline, CDR1 is MNHNY, CDR2 SVGAGI (reference sequence). This CDR3 comprises 13 residues. The CDR3 nucleotides are TGTGCCAGCACCTACAGGGGGCAAGAGACCCAGTACTTC. Encoded protein: CASTYRGQETQYF.

The chain recombines TRBV6-6 with TRBJ2-5; D ambiguous. Germline V CDR1 and CDR2: MNHNY, SVGAGI (reference sequence). V dropped 0 bases and J dropped 4 bases, with 15 bases sitting between them. This CDR3 is built from 16 residues. The CDR3 region is CASSYSMGRTLETQYF. CDR3 nucleotide sequence: TGTGCCAGCAGTTACTCGATGGGCCGCACCCTAGAGACCCAGTACTTC.

The rearrangement uses TRBV5-1 and TRBJ1-1, with a weak D call TRBD1 (6 bases). CDR3 size: 16 residues. Germline V gives CDR1 SGHRS, CDR2 YFSETQ. V shed 1 base and J shed 0 bases, with 13 bases lying between them. The CDR3 sequence is CASSLTGSRMNTEAFF. The CDR3 DNA sequence: TGCGCCAGCAGCTTGACAGGGTCCCGAATGAACACTGAAGCTTTCTTT. Full variable domain (outside the CDR3, taken from reference TRBV5-1 and TRBJ1-1): KAGVTQTPRYLIKTRGQQVTLSCSPISGHRSVSWYQQTPGQGLQFLFEYFSETQRNKGNFPGRFSGRQFSNSRSEMNVSTLELGDSALYLCASSLTGSRMNTEAFFGQGTRLTVV.

The chain combines TRBV28 with TRBJ2-6, with 11 bases matching TRBD1. J gave up 4 bases and V 7 bases, and 6 bases lay outside the gene matches. In germline, CDR1 is MDHEN, CDR2 SYDVKM. This CDR3 has 16 residues. CDR3 amino acids: CASTRTGGAGANVLTF. The CDR3 DNA reads as TGTGCCAGCACCCGGACAGGGGGCGCGGGGGCCAACGTCCTGACTTTC.

About this clone: This specimen includes other DNA sequences encoding the same CDR3. This chain connects TRBV28 to TRBJ2-2; 16 positions match TRBD2. V dropped 0 bases and J dropped 6; count of bases not matched to a gene: 1. Germline V gene sequence: CDR1 MDHEN, CDR2 SYDVKM. The CDR3 covers 17 residues. CDR3 in DNA: TGTGCCAGCAGTTTATGGGGACTAGCGGGAGGGCCCGGGGAGCTGTTTTTT. It is translated as CASSLWGLAGGPGELFF.